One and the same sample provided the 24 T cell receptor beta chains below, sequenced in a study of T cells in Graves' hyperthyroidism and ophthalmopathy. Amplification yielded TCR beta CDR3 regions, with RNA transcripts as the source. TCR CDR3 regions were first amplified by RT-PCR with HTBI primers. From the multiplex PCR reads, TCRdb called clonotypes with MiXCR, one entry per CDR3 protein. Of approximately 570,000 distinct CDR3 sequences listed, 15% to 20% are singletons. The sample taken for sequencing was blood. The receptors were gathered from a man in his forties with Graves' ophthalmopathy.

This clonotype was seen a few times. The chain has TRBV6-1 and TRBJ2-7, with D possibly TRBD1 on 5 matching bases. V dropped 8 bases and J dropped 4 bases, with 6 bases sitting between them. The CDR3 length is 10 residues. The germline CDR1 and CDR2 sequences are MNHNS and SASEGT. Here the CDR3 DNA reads TGTGCCAGCGGACATTACGAGCAGTACTTC. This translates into CASGHYEQYF.

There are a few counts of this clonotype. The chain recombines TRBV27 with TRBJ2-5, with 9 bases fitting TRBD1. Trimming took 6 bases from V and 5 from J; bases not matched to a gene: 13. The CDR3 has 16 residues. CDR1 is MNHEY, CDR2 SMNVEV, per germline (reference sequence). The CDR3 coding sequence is TGTGCCAGCAGGCCCACTAACAGGGGGCCGGGGGAGACCCAGTACTTC. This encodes CASRPTNRGPGETQYF.

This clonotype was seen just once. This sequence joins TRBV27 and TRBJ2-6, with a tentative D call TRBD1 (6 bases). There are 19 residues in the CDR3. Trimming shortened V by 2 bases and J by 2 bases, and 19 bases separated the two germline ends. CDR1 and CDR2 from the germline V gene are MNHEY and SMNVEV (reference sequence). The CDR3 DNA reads TGTGCCAGCAGTTTACTAAACAGGGAAACGAGGACTGGGGCCAACGTCCTGACTTTC. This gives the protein CASSLLNRETRTGANVLTF.

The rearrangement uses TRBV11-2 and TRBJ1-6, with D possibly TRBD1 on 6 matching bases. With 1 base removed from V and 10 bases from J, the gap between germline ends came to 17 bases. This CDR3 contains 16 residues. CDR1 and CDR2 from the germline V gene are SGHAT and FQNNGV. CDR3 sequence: CASSLGAPRGGSPLHF. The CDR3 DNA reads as TGTGCCAGCAGCTTAGGGGCTCCGAGGGGGGGATCACCCCTCCACTTT.

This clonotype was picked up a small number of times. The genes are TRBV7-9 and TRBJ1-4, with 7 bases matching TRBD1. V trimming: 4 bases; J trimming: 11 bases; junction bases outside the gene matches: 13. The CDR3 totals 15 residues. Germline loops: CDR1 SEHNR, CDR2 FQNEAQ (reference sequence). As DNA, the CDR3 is TGTGCCAGCAGCTCACAGGGGCCCGCGGGGTGGAAACTGTTTTTT. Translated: CASSSQGPAGWKLFF.

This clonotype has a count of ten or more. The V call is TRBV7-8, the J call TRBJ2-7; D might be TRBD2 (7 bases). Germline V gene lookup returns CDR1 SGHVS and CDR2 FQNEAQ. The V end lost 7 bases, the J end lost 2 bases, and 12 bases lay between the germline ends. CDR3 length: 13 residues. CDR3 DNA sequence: TGTGCCAGCACCTCGGGGGGCGCCTACGAGCAGTACTTC. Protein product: CASTSGGAYEQYF.

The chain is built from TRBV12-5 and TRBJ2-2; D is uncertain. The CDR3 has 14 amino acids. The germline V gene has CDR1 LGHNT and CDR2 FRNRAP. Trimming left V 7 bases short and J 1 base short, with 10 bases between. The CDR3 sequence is CASASMMNTGELFF. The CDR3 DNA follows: TGTGCTAGTGCCTCTATGATGAACACCGGGGAGCTGTTTTTT.

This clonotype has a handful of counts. The CDR3 DNA reads as TGCGCCAGCAGTGGAAGAGCGGGCAATGGAAATGAGCAGTTCTTC. The encoded protein is CASSGRAGNGNEQFF. The J gene is TRBJ2-1, the V gene TRBV10-2, with D maybe TRBD2 (6 bases). Germline lookup yields CDR1 WSHSY and CDR2 SAAADI. The V gene lost 4 bases and the J gene lost 7 bases, with 17 bases spanning the gap. CDR3 length: 15 amino acids.

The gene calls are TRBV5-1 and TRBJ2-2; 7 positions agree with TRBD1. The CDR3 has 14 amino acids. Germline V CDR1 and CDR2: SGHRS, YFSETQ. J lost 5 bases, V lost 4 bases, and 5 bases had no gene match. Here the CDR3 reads CASSPGQETGELFF. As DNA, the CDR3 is TGCGCCAGCAGCCCTGGACAGGAGACCGGGGAGCTGTTTTTT.

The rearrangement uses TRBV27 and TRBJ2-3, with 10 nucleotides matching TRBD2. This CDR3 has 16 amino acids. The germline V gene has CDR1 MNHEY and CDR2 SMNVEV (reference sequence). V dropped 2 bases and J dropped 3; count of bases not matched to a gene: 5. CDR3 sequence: CASSLLAGVLTDTQYF. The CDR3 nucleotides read TGTGCCAGCAGTTTACTAGCGGGAGTCTTGACAGATACGCAGTATTTT.

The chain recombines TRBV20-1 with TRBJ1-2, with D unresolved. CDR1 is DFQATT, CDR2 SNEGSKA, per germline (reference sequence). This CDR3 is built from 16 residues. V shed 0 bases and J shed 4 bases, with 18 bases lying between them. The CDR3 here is CSARDPRAASLYGYTF. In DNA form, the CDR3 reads TGCAGTGCTAGAGATCCCCGGGCGGCGAGTCTCTATGGCTACACCTTC.

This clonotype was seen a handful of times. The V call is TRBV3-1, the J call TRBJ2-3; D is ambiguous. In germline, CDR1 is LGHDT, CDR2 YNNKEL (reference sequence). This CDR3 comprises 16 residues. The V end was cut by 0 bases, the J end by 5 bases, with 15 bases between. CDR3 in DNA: TGTGCCAGCAGCCAAGAGGGCTGGCGGTCTTTAGATACGCAGTATTTT. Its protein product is CASSQEGWRSLDTQYF.

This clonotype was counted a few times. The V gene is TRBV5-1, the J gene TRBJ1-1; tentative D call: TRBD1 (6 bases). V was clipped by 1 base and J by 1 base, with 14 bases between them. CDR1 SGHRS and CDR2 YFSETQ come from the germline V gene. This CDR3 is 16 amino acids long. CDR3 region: CASSLLGGRANTEAFF. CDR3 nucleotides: TGCGCCAGCAGCTTGTTGGGGGGCAGGGCGAACACTGAAGCTTTCTTT.

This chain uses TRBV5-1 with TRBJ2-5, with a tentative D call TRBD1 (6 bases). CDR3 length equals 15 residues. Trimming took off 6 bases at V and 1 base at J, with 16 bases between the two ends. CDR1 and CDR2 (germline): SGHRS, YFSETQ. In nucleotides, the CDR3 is TGCGCCAGCACAAGATCACAGGGCCCCCAAGAGACCCAGTACTTC. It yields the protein CASTRSQGPQETQYF.

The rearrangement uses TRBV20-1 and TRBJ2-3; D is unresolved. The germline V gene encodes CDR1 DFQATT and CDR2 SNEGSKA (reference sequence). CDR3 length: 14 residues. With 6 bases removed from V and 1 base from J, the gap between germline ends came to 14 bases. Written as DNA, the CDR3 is TGCAGTGCGATGCTAATAACAGGCACAGATACGCAGTATTTT. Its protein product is CSAMLITGTDTQYF.

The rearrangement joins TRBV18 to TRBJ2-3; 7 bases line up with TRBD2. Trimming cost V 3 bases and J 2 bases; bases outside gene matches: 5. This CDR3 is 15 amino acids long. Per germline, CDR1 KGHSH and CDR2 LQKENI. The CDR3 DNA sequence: TGTGCCAGCTCACCGCCGACTAGCCCCACAGATACGCAGTATTTT. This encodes CASSPPTSPTDTQYF.

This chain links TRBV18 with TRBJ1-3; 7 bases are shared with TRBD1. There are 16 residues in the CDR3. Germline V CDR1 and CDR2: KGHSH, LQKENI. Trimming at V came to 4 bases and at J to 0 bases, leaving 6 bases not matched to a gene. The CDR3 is CASSQGAPSSGNTIYF. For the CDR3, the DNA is TGTGCCAGCTCACAGGGGGCTCCTTCCTCTGGAAACACCATATATTTT.

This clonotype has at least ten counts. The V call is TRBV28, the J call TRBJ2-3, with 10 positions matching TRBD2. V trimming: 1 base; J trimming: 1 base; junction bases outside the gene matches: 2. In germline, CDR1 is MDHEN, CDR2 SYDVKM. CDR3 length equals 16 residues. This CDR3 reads CASSLSSGGRTDTQYF. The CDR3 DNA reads TGTGCCAGCAGTTTATCTAGCGGGGGTCGCACAGATACGCAGTATTTT.

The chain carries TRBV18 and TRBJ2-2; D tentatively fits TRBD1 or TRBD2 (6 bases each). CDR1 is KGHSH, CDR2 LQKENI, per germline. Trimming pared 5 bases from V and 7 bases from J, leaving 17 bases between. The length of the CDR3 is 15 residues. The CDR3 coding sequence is TGTGCCAGCTCAACAGAGCCCGGGGGCCTCGGGGAGCTGTTTTTT. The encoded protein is CASSTEPGGLGELFF.

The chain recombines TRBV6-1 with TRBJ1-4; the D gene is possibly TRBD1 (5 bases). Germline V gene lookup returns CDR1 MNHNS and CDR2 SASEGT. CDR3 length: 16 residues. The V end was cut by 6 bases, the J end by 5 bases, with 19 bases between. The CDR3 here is CASSSPTGGKNEKLFF. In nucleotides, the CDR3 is TGTGCCAGCAGCTCCCCTACAGGAGGGAAGAATGAAAAACTGTTTTTT.

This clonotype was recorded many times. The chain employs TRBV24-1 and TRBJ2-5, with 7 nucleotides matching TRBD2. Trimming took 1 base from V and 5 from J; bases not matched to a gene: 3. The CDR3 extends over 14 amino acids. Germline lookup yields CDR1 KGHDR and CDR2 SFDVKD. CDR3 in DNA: TGTGCCACCAGTGATTTCGGACTAGTTGAGACCCAGTACTTC. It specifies CATSDFGLVETQYF.

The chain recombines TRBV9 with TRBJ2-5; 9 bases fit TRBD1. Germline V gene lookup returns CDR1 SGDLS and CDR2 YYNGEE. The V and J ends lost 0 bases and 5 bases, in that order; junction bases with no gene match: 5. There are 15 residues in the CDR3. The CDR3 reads CASSVGDRVEETQYF. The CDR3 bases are TGTGCCAGCAGCGTAGGGGACAGGGTAGAGGAGACCCAGTACTTC.

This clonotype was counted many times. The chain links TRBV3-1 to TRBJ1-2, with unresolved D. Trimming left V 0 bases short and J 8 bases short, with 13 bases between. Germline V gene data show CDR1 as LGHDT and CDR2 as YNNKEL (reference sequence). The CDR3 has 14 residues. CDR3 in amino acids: CASSQEGPRSGYTF. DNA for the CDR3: TGTGCCAGCAGCCAAGAAGGCCCGAGAAGCGGCTACACCTTC. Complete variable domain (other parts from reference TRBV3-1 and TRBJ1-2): DTAVSQTPKYLVTQMGNDKSIKCEQNLGHDTMYWYKQDSKKFLKIMFSYNNKELIINETVPNRFSPKSPDKAHLNLHINSLELGDSAVYFCASSQEGPRSGYTFGSGTRLTVV.

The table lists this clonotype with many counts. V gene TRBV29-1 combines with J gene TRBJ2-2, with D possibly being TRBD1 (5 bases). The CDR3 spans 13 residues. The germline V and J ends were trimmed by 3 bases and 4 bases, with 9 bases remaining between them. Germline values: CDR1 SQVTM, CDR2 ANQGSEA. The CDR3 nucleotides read TGCAGCGTTGAGGGTCAGGGCACCGGGGAGCTGTTTTTT. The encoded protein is CSVEGQGTGELFF.